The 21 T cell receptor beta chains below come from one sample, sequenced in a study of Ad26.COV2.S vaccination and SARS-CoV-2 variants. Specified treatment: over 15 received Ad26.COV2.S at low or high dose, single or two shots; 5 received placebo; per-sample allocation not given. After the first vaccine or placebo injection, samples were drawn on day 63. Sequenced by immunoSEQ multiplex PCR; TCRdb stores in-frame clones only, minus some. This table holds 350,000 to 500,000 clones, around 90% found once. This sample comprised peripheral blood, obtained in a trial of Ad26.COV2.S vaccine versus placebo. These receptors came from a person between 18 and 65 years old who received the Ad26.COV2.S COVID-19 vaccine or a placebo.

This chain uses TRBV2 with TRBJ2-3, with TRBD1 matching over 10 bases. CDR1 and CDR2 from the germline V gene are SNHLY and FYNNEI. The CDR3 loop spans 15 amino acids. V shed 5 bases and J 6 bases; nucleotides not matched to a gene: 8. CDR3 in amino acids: CASSRDRGIMDTQYF. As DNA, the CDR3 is TGTGCCAGCAGTCGGGACAGGGGCATCATGGATACGCAGTATTTT.

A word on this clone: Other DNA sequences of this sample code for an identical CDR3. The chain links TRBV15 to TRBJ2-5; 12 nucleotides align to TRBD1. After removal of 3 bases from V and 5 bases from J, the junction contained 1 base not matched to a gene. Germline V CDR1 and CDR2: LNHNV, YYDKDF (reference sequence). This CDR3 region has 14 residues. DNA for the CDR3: TGTGCCACCAGCAGGGGACAGGGGGCCGAGACCCAGTACTTC. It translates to CATSRGQGAETQYF.

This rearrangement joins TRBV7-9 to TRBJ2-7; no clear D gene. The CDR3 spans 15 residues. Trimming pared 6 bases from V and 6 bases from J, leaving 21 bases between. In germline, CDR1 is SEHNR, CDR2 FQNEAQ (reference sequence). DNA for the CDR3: TGTGCCAGCAGTTATTACCCCGGTCGTAGCAGCGAGCAGTACTTC. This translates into CASSYYPGRSSEQYF.

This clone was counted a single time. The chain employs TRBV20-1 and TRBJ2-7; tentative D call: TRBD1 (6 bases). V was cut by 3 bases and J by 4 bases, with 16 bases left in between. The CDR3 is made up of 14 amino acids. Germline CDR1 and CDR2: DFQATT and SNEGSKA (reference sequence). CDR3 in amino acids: CSASRSGGEYEQYF. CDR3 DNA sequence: TGCAGTGCTAGTAGGTCTGGGGGCGAGTACGAGCAGTACTTC.

The chain's CDR3 is CASSPQQNSYEQYF. Here the CDR3 DNA reads TGTGCCAGCAGCCCCCAACAGAACTCCTACGAGCAGTACTTC. The chain is built from TRBV7-3 and TRBJ2-7; unclear D gene. The germline CDR1 and CDR2 sequences are SGHTA and FQGTGA. Trimming cost V 5 bases and J 0 bases, with 11 bases left between them. The CDR3 contains 14 residues.

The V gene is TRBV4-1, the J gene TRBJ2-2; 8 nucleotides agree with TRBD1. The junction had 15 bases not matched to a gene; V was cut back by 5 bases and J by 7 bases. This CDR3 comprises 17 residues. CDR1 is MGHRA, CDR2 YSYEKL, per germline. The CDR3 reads CASSGWEKQGVGGELFF. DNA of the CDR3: TGCGCCAGCAGCGGTTGGGAAAAACAGGGGGTTGGCGGGGAGCTGTTTTTT.

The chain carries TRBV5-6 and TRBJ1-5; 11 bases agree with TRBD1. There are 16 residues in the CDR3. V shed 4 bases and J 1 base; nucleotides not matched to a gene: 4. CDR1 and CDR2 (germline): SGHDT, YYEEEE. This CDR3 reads CASSRDRGLSNQPQHF. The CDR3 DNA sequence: TGTGCCAGCAGCAGGGACAGGGGGTTAAGCAATCAGCCCCAGCATTTT.

In DNA form, the CDR3 reads TGTGCCAGCAGCTTAGCGAGGGAACGAGATACGCAGTATTTT. It yields the protein CASSLARERDTQYF. J is TRBJ2-3 and V is TRBV7-9, with D possibly TRBD2 on 5 matching bases. From germline, CDR1 is SEHNR and CDR2 FQNEAQ (reference sequence). This CDR3 region has 14 residues. V lost 0 bases and J 5 bases, leaving 9 bases between the germline ends.

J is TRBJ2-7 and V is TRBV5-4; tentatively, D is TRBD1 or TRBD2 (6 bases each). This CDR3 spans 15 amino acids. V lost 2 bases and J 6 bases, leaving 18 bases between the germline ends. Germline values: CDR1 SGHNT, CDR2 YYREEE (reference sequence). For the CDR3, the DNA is TGTGCCAGCAGCTTTGGGGGCGGGGCAGTCGGCGAGCAGTACTTC. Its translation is CASSFGGGAVGEQYF.

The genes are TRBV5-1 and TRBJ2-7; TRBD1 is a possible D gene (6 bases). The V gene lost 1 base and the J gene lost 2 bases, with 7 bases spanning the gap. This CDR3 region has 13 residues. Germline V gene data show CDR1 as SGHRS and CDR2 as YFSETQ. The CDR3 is CASSLRTAYEQYF. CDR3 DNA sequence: TGCGCCAGCAGCTTGAGGACAGCCTACGAGCAGTACTTC.

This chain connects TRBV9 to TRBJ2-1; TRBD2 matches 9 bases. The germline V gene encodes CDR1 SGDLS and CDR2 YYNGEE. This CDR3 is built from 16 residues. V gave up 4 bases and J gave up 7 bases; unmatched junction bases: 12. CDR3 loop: CASSSSGRGARNEQFF. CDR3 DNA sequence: TGTGCCAGCAGCAGTAGCGGGAGAGGGGCTAGGAATGAGCAGTTCTTC.

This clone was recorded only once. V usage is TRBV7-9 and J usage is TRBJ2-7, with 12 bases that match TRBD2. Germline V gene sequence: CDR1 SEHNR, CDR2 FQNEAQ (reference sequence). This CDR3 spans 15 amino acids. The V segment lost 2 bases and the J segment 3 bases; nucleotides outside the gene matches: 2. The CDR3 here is CASSLPSGRDYEQYF. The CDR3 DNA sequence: TGTGCCAGCAGCTTACCTAGCGGGAGGGACTACGAGCAGTACTTC.

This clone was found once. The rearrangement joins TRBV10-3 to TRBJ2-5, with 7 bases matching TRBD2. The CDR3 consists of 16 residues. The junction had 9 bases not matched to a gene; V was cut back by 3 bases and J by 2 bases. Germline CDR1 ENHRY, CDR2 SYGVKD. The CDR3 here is CAISEPGGGQQETQYF. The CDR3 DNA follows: TGTGCCATCAGTGAACCCGGGGGAGGGCAGCAAGAGACCCAGTACTTC.

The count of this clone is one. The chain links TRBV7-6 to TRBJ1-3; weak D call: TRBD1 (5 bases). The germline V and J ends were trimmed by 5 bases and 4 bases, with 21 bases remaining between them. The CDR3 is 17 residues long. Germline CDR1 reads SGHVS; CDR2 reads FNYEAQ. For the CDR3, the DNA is TGTGCCAGCAGCGTTCTATCCGGGGCCTCATCCGGAAACACCATATATTTT. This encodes CASSVLSGASSGNTIYF. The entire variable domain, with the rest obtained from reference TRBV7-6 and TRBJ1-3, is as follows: GAGVSQSPRYKVTKRGQDVALRCDPISGHVSLYWYRQALGQGPEFLTYFNYEAQQDKSGLPNDRFSAERPEGSISTLTIQRTEQRDSAMYRCASSVLSGASSGNTIYFGEGSWLTVV.

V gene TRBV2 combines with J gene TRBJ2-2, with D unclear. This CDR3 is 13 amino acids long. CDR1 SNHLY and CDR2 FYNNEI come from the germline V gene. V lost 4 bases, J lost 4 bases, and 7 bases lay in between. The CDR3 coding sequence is TGTGCCAGCAGTGTTTCCCCCACCGGGGAGCTGTTTTTT. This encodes CASSVSPTGELFF.

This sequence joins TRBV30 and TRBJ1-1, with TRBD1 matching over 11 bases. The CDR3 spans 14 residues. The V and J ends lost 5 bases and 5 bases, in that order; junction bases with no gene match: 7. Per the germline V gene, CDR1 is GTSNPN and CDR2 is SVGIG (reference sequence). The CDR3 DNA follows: TGTGCCTGGCGGAGCGGACAGGGGGCGACTGAAGCTTTCTTT. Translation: CAWRSGQGATEAFF.

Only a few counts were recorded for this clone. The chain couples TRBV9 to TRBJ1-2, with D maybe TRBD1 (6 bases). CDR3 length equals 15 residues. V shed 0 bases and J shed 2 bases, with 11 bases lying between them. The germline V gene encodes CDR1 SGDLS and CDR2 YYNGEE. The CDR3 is CASSVADRANYGYTF. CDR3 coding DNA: TGTGCCAGCAGCGTAGCGGACAGAGCGAACTATGGCTACACCTTC.

DNA for the CDR3: TGTGCCATCAGTGACTCGGGACAGAACTATGGCTACACCTTC. Translating gives CAISDSGQNYGYTF. The genes are TRBV10-3 and TRBJ1-2, with 7 bases that match TRBD1. The germline CDR1 and CDR2 sequences are ENHRY and SYGVKD. J lost 2 bases, V lost 3 bases, and 3 bases had no gene match. The CDR3 is 14 amino acids.

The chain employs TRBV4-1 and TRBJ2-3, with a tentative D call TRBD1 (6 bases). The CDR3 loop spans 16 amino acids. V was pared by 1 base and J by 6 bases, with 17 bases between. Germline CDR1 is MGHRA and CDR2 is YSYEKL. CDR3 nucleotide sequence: TGCGCCAGCAGCCAAGCCCCCACAGGGATTCTGGATACGCAGTATTTT. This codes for CASSQAPTGILDTQYF.

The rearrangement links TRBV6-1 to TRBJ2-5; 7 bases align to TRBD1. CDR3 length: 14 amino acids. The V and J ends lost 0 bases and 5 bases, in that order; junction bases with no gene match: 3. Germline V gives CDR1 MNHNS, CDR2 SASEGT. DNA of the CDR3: TGTGCCAGCAGTGAAGCAAGGGGGCGGGAGACCCAGTACTTC. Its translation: CASSEARGRETQYF.

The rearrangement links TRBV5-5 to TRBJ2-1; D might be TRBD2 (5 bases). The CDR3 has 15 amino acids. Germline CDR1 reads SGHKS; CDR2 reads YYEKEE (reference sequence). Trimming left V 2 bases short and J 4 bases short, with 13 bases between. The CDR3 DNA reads TGTGCCAGCAGCTTTAGCGCGGCCGGGTACAATGAGCAGTTCTTC. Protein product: CASSFSAAGYNEQFF.